What follows are 18 T cell receptor beta chains derived from one specimen sequenced in a study of circulating CD8 cells and anti-PD-1 response in melanoma. Live CD3+CD8+TCRalphabeta+ cells were sorted into four subsets by PD-1 and/or TIGIT. Using roughly 14 ng of total RNA, TCR libraries were made with the QIAseq Immune Repertoire TCR panel. One entry per CDR3 protein results from TCRdb running MiXCR on the reads. The table shows over 400 distinct CDR3 sequences, with 7.8% occurring only once. Here the sequenced sample was CD8+ T cells from PBMCs, taken at baseline or after one month of anti-PD-1 therapy (not recorded which). These receptors all come from a human donor with melanoma.

This clonotype is classed as large (0.1 to 1%). This rearrangement joins TRBV24-1 to TRBJ2-2; TRBD2 aligns across 11 bases. V shed 5 bases and J 1 base; nucleotides not matched to a gene: 5. The germline CDR1 and CDR2 sequences are KGHDR and SFDVKD. The CDR3 loop spans 17 amino acids. CDR3 nucleotides: TGTGCCACCAGTGGACTAGCGGGGTTGGGGAACACCGGGGAGCTGTTTTTT. Residues: CATSGLAGLGNTGELFF.

By frequency in the sample, this clonotype is large. The chain carries TRBV27 and TRBJ2-1, with 10 nucleotides matching TRBD2. The CDR3 sequence is 17 residues long. Germline CDR1 and CDR2: MNHEY and SMNVEV (reference sequence). V dropped 5 bases and J dropped 7; count of bases not matched to a gene: 14. CDR3 protein: CASSTILAGKKGNEQFF. CDR3 DNA: TGTGCCAGCAGTACCATACTAGCGGGGAAGAAAGGGAATGAGCAGTTCTTC.

In its sample, this clonotype ranks as large. This sequence joins TRBV7-3 and TRBJ2-5; unclear D gene. This CDR3 spans 15 amino acids. Germline CDR1 is SGHTA and CDR2 is FQGTGA. The germline V and J ends were trimmed by 5 bases and 2 bases, with 15 bases remaining between them. DNA for the CDR3: TGTGCCAGCAGCCTAGTAGGCGGCGCTCAAGAGACCCAGTACTTC. Its protein is CASSLVGGAQETQYF.

By frequency in the sample, this clonotype is large. The rearrangement uses TRBV19 and TRBJ2-2; tentative D call: TRBD2 (5 bases). V was clipped by 3 bases and J by 7 bases, with 6 bases between them. Germline CDR1 reads LNHDA; CDR2 reads SQIVND (reference sequence). The CDR3 is 12 amino acids. The CDR3 DNA reads TGTGCCAGTAGTATGAGGGTCGGGGAGCTGTTTTTT. Translating it yields CASSMRVGELFF. The full variable domain, in which reference TRBV19 and TRBJ2-2 provide the parts outside the CDR3, is DGGITQSPKYLFRKEGQNVTLSCEQNLNHDAMYWYRQDPGQGLRLIYYSQIVNDFQKGDIAEGYSVSREKKESFPLTVTSAQKNPTAFYLCASSMRVGELFFGEGSRLTVL.

In its sample, this clonotype is large (0.1 to 1%). The CDR3 sequence is CASSLGTPYEQYF. CDR3 bases: TGTGCCAGCAGTTTGGGGACACCTTACGAGCAGTACTTC. The chain recombines TRBV27 with TRBJ2-7; D perhaps matches TRBD1 (6 bases). Trimming took off 3 bases at V and 4 bases at J, with 10 bases between the two ends. Germline values: CDR1 MNHEY, CDR2 SMNVEV (reference sequence). This CDR3 is built from 13 residues.

This clonotype showed up just a few times. One end of the junction fails to match germline, which may point to a read error. This chain links TRBV11-2 with TRBJ2-1; the match to TRBD2 covers 13 bases. Germline CDR1 is SGHAT and CDR2 is FQNNGV. This CDR3 is 16 amino acids long. The CDR3 loop is CARTGTSGEWDNVQFF. The CDR3 DNA reads as TGTGCCAGAACCGGGACTAGCGGGGAATGGGACAATGTGCAGTTCTTC.

In its sample, this clonotype is large. This chain joins TRBV28 and TRBJ2-1; 11 positions agree with TRBD2. CDR3 length: 16 residues. The germline gives CDR1 MDHEN, CDR2 SYDVKM. Trimming at V came to 5 bases and at J to 4 bases, leaving 7 bases not matched to a gene. CDR3 bases: TGTGCCAGCAGTCCCCTAGCGGGAGGACGTTACAATGAGCAGTTCTTC. Amino acid sequence: CASSPLAGGRYNEQFF.

This clonotype is large (0.1 to 1%). The chain is built from TRBV12-3 or TRBV12-4 and TRBJ1-1, with D unresolved. V dropped 7 bases and J dropped 5 bases, with 11 bases sitting between them. The CDR3 consists of 12 residues. The CDR3 spells CASTRLGTEAFF. Here the CDR3 DNA reads TGTGCCAGCACCCGACTGGGGACTGAAGCTTTCTTT.

This clonotype has just a few counts. A read error may be the cause here, since a much bigger clone is one base away. This CDR3 is CSVGQTEQHF. The CDR3 DNA sequence: TGCAGCGTCGGACAGACCGAGCAGCACTTC. The genes are TRBV29-1 and TRBJ2-7, with a tentative D call TRBD1 (6 bases). The CDR3 runs to 10 residues. Germline CDR1 reads SQVTM; CDR2 reads ANQGSEA.

By sample share, this clonotype is large. The chain couples TRBV5-4 to TRBJ2-3; 11 nucleotides align to TRBD2. Germline-derived CDR1 and CDR2 are SGHNT and YYREEE (reference sequence). The CDR3 covers 16 residues. Unmatched junction bases numbered 6, after V lost 4 bases and J lost 2 bases. In nucleotides, the CDR3 is TGTGCCAGCAGCCAGTTACTAGCGGGGGACACAGATACGCAGTATTTT. Protein sequence: CASSQLLAGDTDTQYF.

This clonotype is categorized as large. The V call is TRBV10-3, the J call TRBJ2-1, with 13 bases fitting TRBD2. V lost 0 bases, J lost 6 bases, and 2 bases stayed unmatched. Per the germline V gene, CDR1 is ENHRY and CDR2 is SYGVKD. The CDR3 has 16 residues. The CDR3 here is CAISESGLAGINEQFF. CDR3 nucleotide sequence: TGTGCCATCAGTGAGTCGGGACTAGCGGGAATCAATGAGCAGTTCTTC.

The chain is built from TRBV18 and TRBJ2-1; D could derive from TRBD1 or TRBD2 (6 bases each). The germline CDR1 and CDR2 sequences are KGHSH and LQKENI. V lost 3 bases, J lost 6 bases, and 18 bases lay in between. This CDR3 has 16 residues. Written as DNA, the CDR3 is TGTGCCAGCTCACCGGAACTAGCAGGAGGGGGCAATGAGCAGTTCTTC. This encodes CASSPELAGGGNEQFF.

This clonotype is classed as medium-sized. The rearrangement uses TRBV10-3 and TRBJ2-6, with D possibly TRBD1 on 5 matching bases. There are 17 residues in the CDR3. Germline CDR1 ENHRY, CDR2 SYGVKD. Trimming took off 4 bases at V and 1 base at J, with 14 bases between the two ends. CDR3 DNA sequence: TGTGCCATCAGTGGAGGAAGGGGCGCGTCTGGGGCCAACGTCCTGACTTTC. Its translation: CAISGGRGASGANVLTF.

This clonotype was detected only a few times. This sequence joins TRBV28 and TRBJ2-7, with D perhaps TRBD1 (6 bases). V was clipped by 5 bases and J by 3 bases, with 14 bases between them. Looked up from germline, CDR1 is MDHEN and CDR2 is SYDVKM. The CDR3 has 14 amino acids. This CDR3 is CASSLRGNNYEQYF. In DNA, the CDR3 is TGTGCCAGCAGTCTCAGGGGAAATAACTACGAGCAGTACTTC.

This clonotype is classed as large. This sequence joins TRBV27 and TRBJ2-5, with TRBD2 matching 10 bases. Trimming took 6 bases from V and 7 from J; bases not matched to a gene: 17. Germline assignment: CDR1 MNHEY and CDR2 SMNVEV (reference sequence). The CDR3 runs to 17 residues. The CDR3 spells CASSDTIGLAAGGTQYF. Here the CDR3 DNA reads TGTGCCAGCAGCGATACGATCGGACTAGCGGCCGGCGGGACCCAGTACTTC.

As to this clonotype: This clone may be a read error of a much larger clone one base away. J is TRBJ1-1 and V is TRBV28; 9 bases are shared with TRBD1. V lost 11 bases and J lost 1; bases outside the gene matches: 5. CDR3 length: 13 amino acids. Germline V lookup: CDR1 MDHEN, CDR2 SYDVKM. DNA of the CDR3: TGTGCCGTCTACAGGGGGCGGAACACTGAAGCTTTCTTT. Protein sequence: CAVYRGRNTEAFF.

Comment on this clonotype: A far larger clone lies a single base away; this is likely a read error. V gene TRBV7-9 combines with J gene TRBJ2-7, with TRBD2 matching 13 bases. The CDR3 runs to 17 residues. The germline V gene encodes CDR1 SEHNR and CDR2 FQNEAQ (reference sequence). V lost 4 bases, J lost 7 bases, and 13 bases stayed unmatched. Here the CDR3 DNA reads TGTGCCAGCAGCTCCCGAGGACTAGCGGGAGCTCACAATGAGCAGTACTTC. Translating gives CASSSRGLAGAHNEQYF.

This clonotype qualifies as medium-sized. This chain connects TRBV19 to TRBJ2-7; D call uncertain. The CDR3 runs to 13 residues. V lost 6 bases and J 0 bases, leaving 9 bases between the germline ends. The V gene's germline CDR1 is LNHDA and CDR2 SQIVND (reference sequence). DNA of the CDR3: TGTGCCAGTAGCTCACCGAGCTCCTACGAGCAGTACTTC. Translated: CASSSPSSYEQYF.